This TCR beta chain was found in a study of persistence of HIV-infected CD4 T cells. The immunoSEQ assay was version 4, run in survey mode. Profiled with immunoSEQ multiplex PCR; TCRdb holds only in-frame clones, not every one. The data contain just under 20,000 clones, 70% to 80% of them singletons. This clone was counted between two and nine times. Its antigen is not identified. Cells were stimulated with CMV-infected fibroblast lysates at approximately 10 ug/mL. Responding CD4+ T cells were sorted by upregulation of both CD40 ligand and CD69. CDR3 length: 15 residues. The V gene's germline CDR1 is LNHDA and CDR2 SQIVND (reference sequence). J gave up 6 bases and V 3 bases, and 9 bases lay outside the gene matches.

The sample consisted of CD4+ T cells sorted from PBMCs after 18-hour stimulation, taken from a patient who received antiretroviral therapy. The chain couples TRBV19 to TRBJ2-7; 9 positions match TRBD1. The clonotype comes from an adult man with HIV who was CMV-seropositive. The DNA for the CDR3 is TGTGCCAGTAGTATGTCCAGGACAGGGGTGAGCGAGCAGTACTTC. Protein sequence: CASSMSRTGVSEQYF.